A selection of T cell receptor beta chains follows, all from one sample in a study of blood T cell repertoires in COVID-19. Libraries were prepared by immunoSEQ multiplex PCR; TCRdb keeps only in-frame clonotypes and omits some of them. The repertoire holds roughly 220,000 clones, approximately 85% seen once, with 8% to 10% in the top ten. The sequenced material came from peripheral blood. The receptors were gathered from a woman of 80 years or more with COVID-19, enrolled during active disease. Both conserved end residues are part of each CDR3. Size tells how often a clone was seen (once, few, many) or the class of an expanded clone, and some rows leave it out.

j_gene,v_gene,abundance,CDR3aa
TRBJ1-6,TRBV11-2,NA,CASSLNLYNSPLHF
TRBJ1-1,TRBV6-2/TRBV6-3,NA,CASSSLTGAGTEAFF
TRBJ1-1,TRBV10-3,NA,CAISGQGNTEAFF
TRBJ2-1,TRBV18,NA,CASSPRNPETVRGEVF
TRBJ2-3,TRBV6-5,NA,CASRLLADTQYF
TRBJ2-1,TRBV19,NA,CASSIRGGYNEQFF
TRBJ1-2,TRBV6-6,NA,CASSYLQGAGYGYTF
TRBJ1-6,TRBV14,once,CASSQTGSNSPLHF
TRBJ1-1,TRBV3-1/TRBV3-2,NA,CASTFGQLNTEAFF
TRBJ1-6,TRBV4-3,NA,CASSQDYMGGSPLHF
TRBJ2-5,TRBV9,NA,CASSARDSRSETQYF
TRBJ1-1,TRBV7-9,NA,CASSLGGGTEAFF
TRBJ2-2,TRBV4-2,NA,CASSFGQGGSGTGELFF
TRBJ1-1,TRBV28,NA,CASSLLGATEAFF
TRBJ2-4,TRBV19,NA,CASMGGATKNIQYF
TRBJ2-1,TRBV5-1,NA,CASSIPSGNYNEQFF
TRBJ2-1,TRBV18,NA,CASSPTGLLTINEQFF
TRBJ2-7,TRBV10-3,NA,CAIRLLGTDEQYF
TRBJ1-3,TRBV4-2,few,CASSPPGSGNTIYF
TRBJ1-6,TRBV6-1,once,CASSVPPGGSNSPLHF
TRBJ2-7,TRBV7-2,NA,CASREGTHEQYF
TRBJ1-6,TRBV18,NA,CASSPTELGGSPLHF
TRBJ1-5,TRBV5-1,NA,CASSFSPDQPQHF
TRBJ1-1,TRBV28,NA,CASSPAWTDIRNTEAFF
TRBJ1-3,TRBV13,NA,CASSSSGSGNTIYF
TRBJ2-1,TRBV11-3,NA,CASSLGGVSSYNEQFF